This T cell receptor (beta chain) was retrieved from a study of CD8 T cells in ankylosing spondylitis (dated by TCRdb to about 2017). For the study in its entirety: To find TCR variants linked to disease, the study profiled T cell receptor beta repertoires in ankylosing spondylitis patients and healthy donors. The whole study cohort included over a hundred healthy donors and under 30 ankylosing spondylitis patients. Peripheral blood was sampled, and synovial fluid was also collected from ankylosing spondylitis patients.

As to this clonotype: The clone's antigen remains unknown. Base qualities are not at hand, and no much larger clone is one base apart.

The reads were generated on an Illumina HiSeq 2500. TCR beta libraries were prepared by quantitative 5'-RACE with molecular barcodes. The study's own analysis went as follows. A new computational method, built on a probabilistic model of VDJ rearrangement, was used to identify disease-linked TCR variants. Through fastp at Q25 and MiXCR, TCRdb rebuilt clones from the public reads, retaining in-frame beta chains. Rows with a matching CDR3 protein are joined into one entry that keeps the most common DNA and genes. For this entry, the V and J calls and clone size follow TCRdb and not the study's own pipeline. This sample comprises around 220,000 distinct CDR3 sequences, roughly 18% of them detected only once. Of the sample, approximately 42% falls within the top ten clones. Overall study outcomes, separate from this receptor: Significant enrichment of the disease-linked clones was reported in matched synovial fluid samples from ankylosing spondylitis patients. Blood from ankylosing spondylitis patients appeared to be characterized by a TCR beta motif made up of several highly homologous amino acid variants. Some TCR beta motif variants had previously been reported in synovial fluid and blood of reactive arthritis patients, which suggested common disease-initiation mechanisms. A CD8+ phenotype was shown by the disease-linked clones, which were found at relatively low frequencies in peripheral blood.

The CDR3 runs 15 residues from the cysteine to the phenylalanine. The kept DNA is CDR3 alone, 45 bases in frame from the first base. V is trimmed back by 4 bases and J by 6 bases, and the junction contains 7 bases that no gene match accounts for. Looking up the germline V gene yields CDR1 KGHDR and CDR2 SFDVKD. The rearrangement joined TRBV24-1 to TRBJ2-1; 8 bases in between match TRBD2. The sample taken for sequencing was blood, either unsorted or a sorted T cell fraction (not recorded which). The clonotype originates from a male donor with ankylosing spondylitis. The DNA sequence is as follows: TGTGCCACCAGTGACTGGTTAGCGGGGACCAATGAGCAGTTCTTC. This translates into CATSDWLAGTNEQFF.